These 27 T cell receptor beta chains originate from one sample sequenced in a study of T cell responses to AZD1222 COVID-19 vaccine. Here immunoSEQ multiplex PCR was the method, and the copy in TCRdb shows in-frame clones only, minus some. Of approximately 120,000 clones in the sample, roughly nine tenths were seen once. This specimen was peripheral blood, taken 28 days after the second AZD1222 dose. The origin of the receptors is an adult who received the AZD1222 COVID-19 vaccine.

This clone has a single count. J is TRBJ1-5 and V is TRBV7-9; no firm D call. CDR3 size: 13 residues. Germline V gene sequence: CDR1 SEHNR, CDR2 FQNEAQ (reference sequence). V lost 1 base and J 5 bases, leaving 6 bases between the germline ends. The CDR3 reads CASSLGGYQPQHF. DNA for the CDR3: TGTGCCAGCAGCTTAGGAGGGTATCAGCCCCAGCATTTT.

V and J are TRBV2 and TRBJ2-7; D gene uncertain. This CDR3 has 15 residues. Germline CDR1 is SNHLY and CDR2 is FYNNEI. Trimming cost V 4 bases and J 9 bases, with 22 bases left between them. The CDR3 region has the DNA TGTGCCAGCAGTGTAACCGGCGCAGCCCGTCCCGGGCAGTACTTC. Translated, it gives CASSVTGAARPGQYF.

The gene calls are TRBV4-1 and TRBJ1-1; D remains ambiguous. Trimming removed 9 bases at V and 4 bases at J, with 9 bases between. The CDR3 runs 11 residues. Germline CDR1 MGHRA, CDR2 YSYEKL. This chain's CDR3 is CASKWFTEAFF. CDR3 nucleotides: TGCGCCAGTAAATGGTTCACTGAAGCTTTCTTT.

The chain is built from TRBV19 and TRBJ1-2; TRBD1 is a possible D gene (5 bases). Trimming cost V 5 bases and J 8 bases, with 27 bases left between them. The CDR3 runs to 17 residues. CDR1 is LNHDA and CDR2 is SQIVND in the germline V gene (reference sequence). The CDR3 loop is CASSFPGPPSWAEGYTF. CDR3 nucleotides: TGTGCCAGTAGTTTCCCGGGACCACCGAGCTGGGCTGAAGGCTACACCTTC. The full variable domain, completed using reference TRBV19 and TRBJ1-2, is DGGITQSPKYLFRKEGQNVTLSCEQNLNHDAMYWYRQDPGQGLRLIYYSQIVNDFQKGDIAEGYSVSREKKESFPLTVTSAQKNPTAFYLCASSFPGPPSWAEGYTFGSGTRLTVV.

The chain couples TRBV11-3 to TRBJ2-2, with a possible D match to TRBD1 (6 bases). This CDR3 contains 13 residues. Germline V gene sequence: CDR1 SGHNT, CDR2 YENEEA. V lost 0 bases and J lost 9, with 8 bases in between. DNA for the CDR3: TGTGCCAGCAGCTTAGAGGGGGCCCGGGAGCTGTTTTTT. Its translation: CASSLEGARELFF.

This sequence joins TRBV7-2 and TRBJ1-5; D is uncertain. The V gene's germline CDR1 is SGHTA and CDR2 FQGNSA. Trimming left V 0 bases short and J 7 bases short, with 10 bases between. CDR3 size: 14 residues. The CDR3 spells CASSLAGVWQPQHF. DNA for the CDR3: TGTGCCAGCAGCTTAGCTGGGGTCTGGCAGCCCCAGCATTTT.

The genes are TRBV2 and TRBJ1-6, with a tentative D call TRBD1 (6 bases). Germline loops: CDR1 SNHLY, CDR2 FYNNEI. The CDR3 contains 17 residues. Trimming pared 3 bases from V and 0 bases from J, leaving 12 bases between. This CDR3 is CASSEGQGSSYNSPLHF. In DNA, the CDR3 is TGTGCCAGCAGTGAGGGGCAGGGGAGCTCCTATAATTCACCCCTCCACTTT.

The V gene is TRBV5-5, the J gene TRBJ1-2, with 7 bases matching TRBD1. The CDR3 runs to 16 residues. In germline, CDR1 is SGHKS, CDR2 YYEKEE (reference sequence). The trim removed 3 bases at V and 4 bases at J, leaving 12 bases unmatched. Written as DNA, the CDR3 is TGTGCCAGCAGCTACAACGGACAGGCGGTCGCCTATGGCTACACCTTC. Its protein product is CASSYNGQAVAYGYTF.

The rearrangement joins TRBV5-1 to TRBJ2-1, with 8 nucleotides matching TRBD2. With 7 bases clipped from V and 0 bases from J, the junction kept 3 bases outside the gene matches. Germline V lookup: CDR1 SGHRS, CDR2 YFSETQ. The CDR3 extends over 14 amino acids. The CDR3 spells CASSGGSSYNEQFF. Here the CDR3 DNA reads TGCGCCAGCTCGGGGGGGAGCTCCTACAATGAGCAGTTCTTC.

V usage is TRBV7-9 and J usage is TRBJ1-4; 7 nucleotides line up with TRBD1. Germline values: CDR1 SEHNR, CDR2 FQNEAQ (reference sequence). J was trimmed by 8 bases and V by 5 bases; bases with no gene match: 8. The CDR3 runs to 14 residues. CDR3 region: CASSPRTGKEKLFF. The CDR3 nucleotides are TGTGCCAGCAGCCCGCGGACAGGAAAAGAAAAACTGTTTTTT. Based on the CDR3 plus reference TRBV7-9 and TRBJ1-4, the full variable domain is DTGVSQNPRHKITKRGQNVTFRCDPISEHNRLYWYRQTLGQGPEFLTYFQNEAQLEKSRLLSDRFSAERPKGSFSTLEIQRTEQGDSAMYLCASSPRTGKEKLFFGSGTQLSVL.

The chain recombines TRBV11-2 with TRBJ1-1; unclear D gene. Germline CDR1 SGHAT, CDR2 FQNNGV. Trimming cost V 2 bases and J 5 bases, with 9 bases left between them. The CDR3 runs 13 residues. The CDR3 is CASSLKSRTEAFF. The CDR3, as DNA: TGTGCCAGCAGCTTAAAGTCTAGAACTGAAGCTTTCTTT. Looking up the rest from reference TRBV11-2 and TRBJ1-1 gives the full variable domain: EAGVAQSPRYKIIEKRQSVAFWCNPISGHATLYWYQQILGQGPKLLIQFQNNGVVDDSQLPKDRFSAERLKGVDSTLKIQPAKLEDSAVYLCASSLKSRTEAFFGQGTRLTVV.

The chain joins TRBV6-5 to TRBJ1-1; 7 nucleotides agree with TRBD1. This CDR3 region has 15 residues. Germline V gene lookup returns CDR1 MNHEY and CDR2 SVGAGI. The ends lost 3 bases at V and 0 bases at J; junction bases unmatched: 4. The CDR3 DNA reads as TGTGCCAGCAGTTATGACAGGGATATGAACACTGAAGCTTTCTTT. This gives the protein CASSYDRDMNTEAFF.

The chain couples TRBV11-2 to TRBJ2-1; 8 positions agree with TRBD1. This CDR3 region has 12 residues. Losses at the gene ends were 4 bases for V and 14 bases for J; bases not matched to a gene: 7. Germline CDR1 and CDR2: SGHAT and FQNNGV. CDR3 DNA sequence: TGTGCCAGCAGCTCCCAGGACAGGGCGAAGTTCTTC. Translated, it gives CASSSQDRAKFF.

This sequence joins TRBV5-5 and TRBJ1-1; 10 nucleotides align to TRBD1. Unmatched junction bases numbered 7, after V lost 1 base and J lost 10 bases. The V gene's germline CDR1 is SGHKS and CDR2 YYEKEE (reference sequence). This CDR3 is built from 14 residues. Written as DNA, the CDR3 is TGTGCCAGCAGCTTGTCCCGGGACAGGGGTTCAGCTTTCTTT. Translation gives CASSLSRDRGSAFF. Supplemented by reference TRBV5-5 and TRBJ1-1, the full variable domain reads DAGVTQSPTHLIKTRGQQVTLRCSPISGHKSVSWYQQVLGQGPQFIFQYYEKEERGRGNFPDRFSARQFPNYSSELNVNALLLGDSALYLCASSLSRDRGSAFFGQGTRLTVV.

The genes are TRBV3-1 (or the pseudogene TRBV3-2) and TRBJ1-1; the D gene is possibly TRBD1 (5 bases). V shed 0 bases and J shed 1 base, with 12 bases lying between them. The germline V gene encodes CDR1 LGHDT and CDR2 YNNKEL (reference sequence). This CDR3 has 16 amino acids. CDR3 loop: CASSQDGRVTNTEAFF. The CDR3, as DNA: TGTGCCAGCAGCCAAGACGGCAGGGTAACGAACACTGAAGCTTTCTTT.

The rearrangement links TRBV5-5 to TRBJ2-7; 10 positions match TRBD2. This CDR3 contains 13 residues. The V gene's germline CDR1 is SGHKS and CDR2 YYEKEE (reference sequence). The V and J ends lost 0 bases and 12 bases, in that order; junction bases with no gene match: 6. Here the CDR3 reads CASSLDLAGEAYF. CDR3 nucleotides: TGTGCCAGCAGCTTGGACCTAGCGGGAGAGGCGTACTTC.

The chain recombines TRBV5-5 with TRBJ1-2; possibly TRBD1 for D (5 bases). CDR1 is SGHKS, CDR2 YYEKEE, per germline (reference sequence). With 2 bases removed from V and 7 bases from J, the gap between germline ends came to 12 bases. CDR3 length: 13 residues. Written as DNA, the CDR3 is TGTGCCAGCAGCTTAGGGGACCCAAGTGGCTACACCTTC. Translation gives CASSLGDPSGYTF.

The chain has TRBV4-2 and TRBJ1-4, with TRBD1 identical over 9 bases. Germline V gene lookup returns CDR1 LGHNA and CDR2 YNFKEQ. CDR3 length: 17 residues. Trimming at V came to 2 bases and at J to 0 bases, leaving 4 bases not matched to a gene. The CDR3 DNA reads as TGTGCCAGCAGCCAAAACACAGGGGGCGCAACTAATGAAAAACTGTTTTTT. This gives the protein CASSQNTGGATNEKLFF.

The V call is TRBV18, the J call TRBJ1-3, with 7 bases identical to TRBD1. V lost 3 bases, J lost 11 bases, and 7 bases stayed unmatched. The CDR3 has 13 residues. Germline loops: CDR1 KGHSH, CDR2 LQKENI. Here the CDR3 reads CASSPLTGPPIYF. The CDR3 bases are TGTGCCAGCTCACCCTTGACAGGGCCTCCCATATATTTT.

V gene TRBV5-6 combines with J gene TRBJ2-1; no definite D call. Germline CDR1 reads SGHDT; CDR2 reads YYEEEE. The CDR3 extends over 12 amino acids. With 0 bases removed from V and 6 bases from J, the gap between germline ends came to 4 bases. The CDR3 sequence: CASSLVPNEQFF. CDR3 nucleotide sequence: TGTGCCAGCAGCTTGGTCCCCAATGAGCAGTTCTTC.

This chain uses TRBV19 with TRBJ2-1, with TRBD2 matching 16 bases. After removal of 11 bases from V and 10 bases from J, the junction contained 14 bases not matched to a gene. Germline V CDR1 and CDR2: LNHDA, SQIVND (reference sequence). The CDR3 spans 16 residues. CDR3 sequence: CASRTGTSGRGEEQFF. The DNA of the CDR3 is TGTGCCTCCCGGACCGGGACTAGCGGGAGGGGAGAGGAGCAGTTCTTC. Together with reference TRBV19 and TRBJ2-1, the CDR3 gives the full variable domain: DGGITQSPKYLFRKEGQNVTLSCEQNLNHDAMYWYRQDPGQGLRLIYYSQIVNDFQKGDIAEGYSVSREKKESFPLTVTSAQKNPTAFYLCASRTGTSGRGEEQFFGPGTRLTVL.

The chain joins TRBV7-2 to TRBJ2-2; 10 bases are a match to TRBD1. The ends lost 7 bases at V and 6 bases at J; junction bases unmatched: 5. The germline gives CDR1 SGHTA, CDR2 FQGNSA. CDR3 size: 14 residues. CDR3 amino acids: CASTRTGGAGELFF. CDR3 sequence (DNA): TGTGCCAGCACCCGGACAGGGGGGGCCGGGGAGCTGTTTTTT.

The chain joins TRBV3-1 (or the pseudogene TRBV3-2) to TRBJ1-5; no reliable D call. This CDR3 contains 14 residues. Per the germline V gene, CDR1 is LGHDT and CDR2 is YNNKEL (reference sequence). V was clipped by 3 bases and J by 3 bases, with 9 bases between them. The CDR3 spells CASSQGSTNQPQHF. As DNA, the CDR3 is TGTGCCAGCAGCCAGGGAAGTACCAATCAGCCCCAGCATTTT.

This clone was detected a few times. The CDR3 loop reads CASRLTGTGSTEAFF. CDR3 coding DNA: TGTGCCAGCAGGTTGACCGGGACAGGGAGTACTGAAGCTTTCTTT. The chain recombines TRBV27 with TRBJ1-1, with 9 bases identical to TRBD1. With V trimmed by 6 bases and J by 5 bases, 10 bases remained unmatched. Germline CDR1 MNHEY, CDR2 SMNVEV (reference sequence). This CDR3 is 15 amino acids long.

The chain recombines TRBV19 with TRBJ2-1, with TRBD1 matching 7 bases. The CDR3 is 16 residues long. Looked up from germline, CDR1 is LNHDA and CDR2 is SQIVND (reference sequence). The J segment lost 2 bases and the V segment lost 5 bases, leaving 9 bases of the junction unmatched. CDR3 residues: CASSGLDRSTYNEQFF. CDR3 bases: TGTGCCAGTAGTGGGTTGGACAGGTCCACCTACAATGAGCAGTTCTTC.

This chain joins TRBV10-3 and TRBJ1-2; D ambiguous. Germline-derived CDR1 and CDR2 are ENHRY and SYGVKD. The CDR3 length is 13 residues. V lost 4 bases to trimming and J lost 10 bases, with 16 bases between them. The CDR3 DNA is TGTGCCATCAGTGCCCCGGAAGAAGGGCACTACACCTTC. Its translation is CAISAPEEGHYTF.

The gene calls are TRBV4-1 and TRBJ2-7; 9 bases agree with TRBD2. This CDR3 is 14 amino acids long. Trimming at V came to 4 bases and at J to 3 bases, leaving 4 bases not matched to a gene. Germline lookup yields CDR1 MGHRA and CDR2 YSYEKL. In DNA form, the CDR3 reads TGCGCCAGCAGCCCCGAGCGGGGGGTCTACGAGCAGTACTTC. Translated: CASSPERGVYEQYF.